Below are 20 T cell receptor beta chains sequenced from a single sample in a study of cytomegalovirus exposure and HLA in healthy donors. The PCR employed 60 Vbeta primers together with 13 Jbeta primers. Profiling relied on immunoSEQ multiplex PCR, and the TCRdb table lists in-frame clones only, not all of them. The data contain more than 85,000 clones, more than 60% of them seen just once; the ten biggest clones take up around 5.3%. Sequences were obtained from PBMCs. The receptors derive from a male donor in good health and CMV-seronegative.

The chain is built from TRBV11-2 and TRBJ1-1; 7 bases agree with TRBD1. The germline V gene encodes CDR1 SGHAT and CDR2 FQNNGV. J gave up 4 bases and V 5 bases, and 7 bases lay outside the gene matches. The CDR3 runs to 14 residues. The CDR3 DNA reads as TGTGCCAGCAGCCTAGGGGGCGGGGGCACTGAAGCTTTCTTT. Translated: CASSLGGGGTEAFF. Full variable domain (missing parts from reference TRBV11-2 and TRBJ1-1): EAGVAQSPRYKIIEKRQSVAFWCNPISGHATLYWYQQILGQGPKLLIQFQNNGVVDDSQLPKDRFSAERLKGVDSTLKIQPAKLEDSAVYLCASSLGGGGTEAFFGQGTRLTVV.

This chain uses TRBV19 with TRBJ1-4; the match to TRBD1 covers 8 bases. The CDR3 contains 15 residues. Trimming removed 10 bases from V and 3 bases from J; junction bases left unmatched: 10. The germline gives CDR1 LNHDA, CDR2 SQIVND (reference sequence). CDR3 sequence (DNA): TGTGCCACCATGGACAGGGCGTCGGCTAATGAAAAACTGTTTTTT. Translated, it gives CATMDRASANEKLFF.

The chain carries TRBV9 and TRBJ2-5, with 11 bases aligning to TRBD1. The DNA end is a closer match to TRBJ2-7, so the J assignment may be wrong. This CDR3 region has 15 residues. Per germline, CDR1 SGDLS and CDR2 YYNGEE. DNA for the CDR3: TGTGCCAGCAGCGTAGAGGGACAGGGGGGGTCCGAGCAGTACTTC. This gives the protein CASSVEGQGGSEQYF.

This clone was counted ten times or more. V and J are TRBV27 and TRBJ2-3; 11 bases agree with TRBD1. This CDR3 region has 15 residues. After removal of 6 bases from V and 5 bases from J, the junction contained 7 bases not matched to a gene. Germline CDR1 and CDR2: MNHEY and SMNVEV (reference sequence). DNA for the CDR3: TGTGCCAGCAGGGCCGGGACAGGGGGATTAGATACGCAGTATTTT. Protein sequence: CASRAGTGGLDTQYF.

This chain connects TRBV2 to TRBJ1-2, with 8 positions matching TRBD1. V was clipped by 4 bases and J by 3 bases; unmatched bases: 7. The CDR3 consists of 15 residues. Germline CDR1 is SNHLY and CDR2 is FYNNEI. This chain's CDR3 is CASSGGTGGYYGYTF. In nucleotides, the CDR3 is TGTGCCAGCAGTGGGGGGACAGGAGGGTACTATGGCTACACCTTC.

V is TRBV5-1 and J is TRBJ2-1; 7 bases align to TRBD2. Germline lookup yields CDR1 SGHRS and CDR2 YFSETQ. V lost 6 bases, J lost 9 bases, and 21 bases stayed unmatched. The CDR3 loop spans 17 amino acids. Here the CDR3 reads CASTLSFRLAGRTEQFF. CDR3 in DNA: TGCGCCAGCACCCTCTCTTTTAGACTAGCAGGGCGGACTGAGCAGTTCTTC.

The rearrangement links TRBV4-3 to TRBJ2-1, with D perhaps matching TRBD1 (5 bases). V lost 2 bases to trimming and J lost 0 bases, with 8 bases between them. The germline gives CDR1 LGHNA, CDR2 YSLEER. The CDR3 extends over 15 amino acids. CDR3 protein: CASSQSTASYNEQFF. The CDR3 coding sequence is TGCGCCAGCAGCCAATCGACAGCCTCCTACAATGAGCAGTTCTTC.

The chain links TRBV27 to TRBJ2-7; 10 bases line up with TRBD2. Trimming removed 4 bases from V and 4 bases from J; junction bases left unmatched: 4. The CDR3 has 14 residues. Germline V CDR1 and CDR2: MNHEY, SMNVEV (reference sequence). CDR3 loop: CASSSGLARYEQYF. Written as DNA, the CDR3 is TGTGCCAGCAGTTCGGGACTAGCGAGATACGAGCAGTACTTC.

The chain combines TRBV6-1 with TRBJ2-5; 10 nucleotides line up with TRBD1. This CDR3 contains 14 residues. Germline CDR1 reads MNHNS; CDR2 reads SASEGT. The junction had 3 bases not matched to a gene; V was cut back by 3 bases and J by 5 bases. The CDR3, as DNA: TGTGCCAGCAGTGACGGGACAGGGGTCGAGACCCAGTACTTC. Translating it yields CASSDGTGVETQYF.

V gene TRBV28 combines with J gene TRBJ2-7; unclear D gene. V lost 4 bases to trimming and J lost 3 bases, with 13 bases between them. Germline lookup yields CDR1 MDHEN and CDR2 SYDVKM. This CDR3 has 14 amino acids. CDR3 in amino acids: CASSSRVAYYEQYF. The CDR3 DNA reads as TGTGCCAGCAGTTCCCGGGTGGCGTACTACGAGCAGTACTTC.

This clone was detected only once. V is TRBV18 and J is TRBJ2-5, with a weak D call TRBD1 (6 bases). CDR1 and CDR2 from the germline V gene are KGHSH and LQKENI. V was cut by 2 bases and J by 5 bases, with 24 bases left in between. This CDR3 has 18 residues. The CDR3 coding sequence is TGTGCCAGCTCACCATCAGTTGGCGCAGGGGAAGGGACGGAGACCCAGTACTTC. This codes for CASSPSVGAGEGTETQYF. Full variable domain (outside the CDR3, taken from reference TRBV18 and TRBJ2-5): NAGVMQNPRHLVRRRGQEARLRCSPMKGHSHVYWYRQLPEEGLKFMVYLQKENIIDESGMPKERFSAEFPKEGPSILRIQQVVRGDSAAYFCASSPSVGAGEGTETQYFGPGTRLLVL.

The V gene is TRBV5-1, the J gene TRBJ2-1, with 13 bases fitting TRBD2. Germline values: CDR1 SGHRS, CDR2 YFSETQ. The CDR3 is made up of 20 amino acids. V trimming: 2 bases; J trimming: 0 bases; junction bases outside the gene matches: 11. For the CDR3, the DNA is TGCGCCAGCAGCTTTAGTCGGACTAGCGGGAGTAGGAGCTCCTACAATGAGCAGTTCTTC. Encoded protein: CASSFSRTSGSRSSYNEQFF.

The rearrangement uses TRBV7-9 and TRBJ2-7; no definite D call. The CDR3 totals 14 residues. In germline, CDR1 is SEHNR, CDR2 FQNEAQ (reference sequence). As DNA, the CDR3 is TGTTTTTTTTTCAAGCAGAAGGCGGCATACGAGCAGTACTTC. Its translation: CFFFKQKAAYEQYF.

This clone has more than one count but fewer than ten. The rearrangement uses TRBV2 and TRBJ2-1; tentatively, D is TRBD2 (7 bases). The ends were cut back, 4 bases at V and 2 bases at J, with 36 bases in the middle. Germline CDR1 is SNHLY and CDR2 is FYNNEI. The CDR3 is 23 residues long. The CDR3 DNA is TGTGCCAGCAGTGCGTTGGGGGGCGGGATGGTTGGTGGGGGGGCAGGGACCTACAATGAGCAGTTCTTC. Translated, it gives CASSALGGGMVGGGAGTYNEQFF.

As DNA, the CDR3 is TGTGCCACCGAAAGCGGAAGCTCCTACAATGAGCAGTTCTTC. Its protein is CATESGSSYNEQFF. This rearrangement joins TRBV19 to TRBJ2-1; possible D gene TRBD2, 5 bases. The germline gives CDR1 LNHDA, CDR2 SQIVND (reference sequence). This CDR3 region has 14 residues. Trimming removed 10 bases from V and 0 bases from J, with 13 bases in between.

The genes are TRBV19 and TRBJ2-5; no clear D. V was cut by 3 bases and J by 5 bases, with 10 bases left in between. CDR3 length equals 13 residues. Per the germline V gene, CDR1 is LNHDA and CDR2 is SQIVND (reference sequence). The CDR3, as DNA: TGTGCCAGTAGTATCCGAGCACGCGAGACCCAGTACTTC. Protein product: CASSIRARETQYF.

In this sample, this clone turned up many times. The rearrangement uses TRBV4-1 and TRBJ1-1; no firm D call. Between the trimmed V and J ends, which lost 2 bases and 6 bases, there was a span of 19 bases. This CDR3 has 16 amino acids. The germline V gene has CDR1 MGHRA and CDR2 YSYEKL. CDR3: CASSQLPGLAEAEAFF. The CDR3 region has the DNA TGCGCCAGCAGCCAACTTCCAGGTCTGGCGGAGGCTGAAGCTTTCTTT.

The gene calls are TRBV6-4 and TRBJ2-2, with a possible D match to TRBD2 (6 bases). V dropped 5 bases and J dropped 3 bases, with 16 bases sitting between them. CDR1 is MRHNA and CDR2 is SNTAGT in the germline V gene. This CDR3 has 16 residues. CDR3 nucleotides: TGTGCCAGCAGTCTAGTAGCGGAGACCCACACCGGGGAGCTGTTTTTT. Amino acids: CASSLVAETHTGELFF.

CDR3 DNA sequence: TGTGCCAGTAGTACCCCCGGACAGGGGAGACAGCCCCAGCATTTT. This codes for CASSTPGQGRQPQHF. The chain joins TRBV19 to TRBJ1-5; TRBD1 matches 9 bases. The CDR3 covers 15 residues. Germline assignment: CDR1 LNHDA and CDR2 SQIVND (reference sequence). With V trimmed by 4 bases and J by 7 bases, 8 bases remained unmatched.

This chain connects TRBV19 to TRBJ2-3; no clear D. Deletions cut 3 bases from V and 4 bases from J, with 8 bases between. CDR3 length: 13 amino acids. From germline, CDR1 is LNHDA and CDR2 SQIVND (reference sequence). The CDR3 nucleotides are TGTGCCAGTAGTATGAACCAGGCAGATACGCAGTATTTT. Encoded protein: CASSMNQADTQYF. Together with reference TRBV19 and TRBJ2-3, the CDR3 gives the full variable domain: DGGITQSPKYLFRKEGQNVTLSCEQNLNHDAMYWYRQDPGQGLRLIYYSQIVNDFQKGDIAEGYSVSREKKESFPLTVTSAQKNPTAFYLCASSMNQADTQYFGPGTRLTVL.